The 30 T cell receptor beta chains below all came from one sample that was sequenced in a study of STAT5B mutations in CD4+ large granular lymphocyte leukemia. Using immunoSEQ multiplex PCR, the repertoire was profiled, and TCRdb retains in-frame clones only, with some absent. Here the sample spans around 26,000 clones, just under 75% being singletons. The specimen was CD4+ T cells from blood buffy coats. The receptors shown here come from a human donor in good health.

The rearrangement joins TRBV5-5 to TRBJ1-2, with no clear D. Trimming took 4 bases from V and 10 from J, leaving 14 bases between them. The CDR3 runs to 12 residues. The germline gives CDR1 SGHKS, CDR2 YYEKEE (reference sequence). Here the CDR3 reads CASSRVEGIYTF. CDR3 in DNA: TGTGCCAGCAGCCGGGTGGAGGGAATCTACACCTTC.

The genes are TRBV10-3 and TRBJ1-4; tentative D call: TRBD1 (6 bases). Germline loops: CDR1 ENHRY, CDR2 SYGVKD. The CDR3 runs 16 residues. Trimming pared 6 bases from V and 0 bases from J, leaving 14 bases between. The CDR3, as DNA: TGTGCCATCAGCCCTGGGACACGGGCAACTAATGAAAAACTGTTTTTT. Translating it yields CAISPGTRATNEKLFF.

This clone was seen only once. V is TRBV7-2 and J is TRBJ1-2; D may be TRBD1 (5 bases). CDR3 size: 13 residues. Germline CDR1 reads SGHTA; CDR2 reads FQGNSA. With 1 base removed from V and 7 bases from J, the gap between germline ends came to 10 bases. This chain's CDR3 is CASSLVGEGGYTF. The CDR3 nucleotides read TGTGCCAGCAGCTTAGTGGGGGAGGGTGGCTACACCTTC.

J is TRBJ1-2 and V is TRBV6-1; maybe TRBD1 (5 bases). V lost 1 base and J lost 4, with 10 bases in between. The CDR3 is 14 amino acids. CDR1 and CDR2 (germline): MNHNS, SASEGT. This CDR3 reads CASSEGVTVYGYTF. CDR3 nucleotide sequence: TGTGCCAGCAGTGAAGGCGTGACAGTCTATGGCTACACCTTC.

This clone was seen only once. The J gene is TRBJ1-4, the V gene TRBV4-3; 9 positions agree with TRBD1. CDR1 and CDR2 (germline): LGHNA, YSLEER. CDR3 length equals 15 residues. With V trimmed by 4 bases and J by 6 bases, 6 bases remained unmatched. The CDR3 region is CASSLSDRGYEKLFF. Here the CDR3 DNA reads TGCGCCAGCAGCCTTTCGGACAGGGGATATGAAAAACTGTTTTTT.

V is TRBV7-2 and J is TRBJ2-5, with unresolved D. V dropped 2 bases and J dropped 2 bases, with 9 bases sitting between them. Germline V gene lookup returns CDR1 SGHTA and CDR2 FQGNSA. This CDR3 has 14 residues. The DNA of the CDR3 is TGTGCCAGCAGCTTAAGTTCGGTTCAAGAGACCCAGTACTTC. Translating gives CASSLSSVQETQYF.

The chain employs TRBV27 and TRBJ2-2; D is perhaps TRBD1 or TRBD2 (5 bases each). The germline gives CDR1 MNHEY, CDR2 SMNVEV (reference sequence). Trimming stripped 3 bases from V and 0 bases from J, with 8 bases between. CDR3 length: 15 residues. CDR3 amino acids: CASSFGTSNTGELFF. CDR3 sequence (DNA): TGTGCCAGCAGTTTTGGGACGTCGAACACCGGGGAGCTGTTTTTT.

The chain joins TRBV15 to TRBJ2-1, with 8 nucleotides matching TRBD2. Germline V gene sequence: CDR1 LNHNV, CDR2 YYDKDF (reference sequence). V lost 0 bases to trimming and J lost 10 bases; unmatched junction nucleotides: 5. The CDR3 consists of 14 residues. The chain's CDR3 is CATSRDRGGAEQFF. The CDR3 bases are TGTGCCACCAGCAGAGATCGGGGGGGCGCGGAGCAGTTCTTC.

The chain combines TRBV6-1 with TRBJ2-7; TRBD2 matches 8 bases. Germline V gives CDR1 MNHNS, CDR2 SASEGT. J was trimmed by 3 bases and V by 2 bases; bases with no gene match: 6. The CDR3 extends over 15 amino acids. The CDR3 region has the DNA TGTGCCAGCAGTGAATACGGGGGGGTCGGCTACGAGCAGTACTTC. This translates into CASSEYGGVGYEQYF.

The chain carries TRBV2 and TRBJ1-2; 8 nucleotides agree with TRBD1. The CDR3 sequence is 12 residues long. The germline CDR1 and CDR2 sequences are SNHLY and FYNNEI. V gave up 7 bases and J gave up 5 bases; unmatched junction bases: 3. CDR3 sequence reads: CASKRTGYGYTF. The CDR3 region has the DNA TGTGCCAGCAAGAGGACAGGGTATGGCTACACCTTC.

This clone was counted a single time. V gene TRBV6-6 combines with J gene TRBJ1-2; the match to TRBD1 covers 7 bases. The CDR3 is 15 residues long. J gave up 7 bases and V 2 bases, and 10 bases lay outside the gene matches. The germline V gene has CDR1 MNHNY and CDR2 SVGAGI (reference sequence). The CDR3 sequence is CASSYPGTEWSGYTF. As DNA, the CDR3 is TGTGCCAGCAGTTACCCCGGGACAGAATGGAGTGGCTACACCTTC.

The CDR3 is CASTDTLNTEAFF. CDR3 DNA sequence: TGTGCCAGCACCGATACCTTGAACACTGAAGCTTTCTTT. The genes are TRBV7-2 and TRBJ1-1; no clear D. CDR1 SGHTA and CDR2 FQGNSA come from the germline V gene. Trimming cost V 7 bases and J 0 bases, with 9 bases left between them. This CDR3 is 13 amino acids long. Full variable domain (outside the CDR3, taken from reference TRBV7-2 and TRBJ1-1): GAGVSQSPSNKVTEKGKDVELRCDPISGHTALYWYRQSLGQGLEFLIYFQGNSAPDKSGLPSDRFSAERTGGSVSTLTIQRTQQEDSAVYLCASTDTLNTEAFFGQGTRLTVV.

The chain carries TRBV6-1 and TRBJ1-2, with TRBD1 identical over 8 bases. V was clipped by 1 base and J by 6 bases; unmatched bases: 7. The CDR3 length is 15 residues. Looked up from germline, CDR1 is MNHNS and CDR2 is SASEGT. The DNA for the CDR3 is TGTGCCAGCAGTGAAGTAGACAGGGGACACCATGGCTACACCTTC. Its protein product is CASSEVDRGHHGYTF.

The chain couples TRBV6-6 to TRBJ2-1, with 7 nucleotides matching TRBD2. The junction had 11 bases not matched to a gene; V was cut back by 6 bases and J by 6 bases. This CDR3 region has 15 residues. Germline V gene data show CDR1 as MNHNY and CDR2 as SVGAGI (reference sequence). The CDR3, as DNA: TGTGCCAGCAGAGAAAGCGGGGAGTGGCCCAATGAGCAGTTCTTC. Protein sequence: CASRESGEWPNEQFF.

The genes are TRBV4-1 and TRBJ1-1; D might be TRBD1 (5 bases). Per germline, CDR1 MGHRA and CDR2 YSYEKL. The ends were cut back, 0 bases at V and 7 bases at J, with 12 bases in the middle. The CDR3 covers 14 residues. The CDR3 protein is CASSQEGGVGEAFF. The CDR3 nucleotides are TGCGCCAGCAGCCAAGAGGGGGGGGTTGGTGAAGCTTTCTTT.

This chain's CDR3 is CASSVPLDDTQYF. CDR3 nucleotides: TGTGCCAGCAGTGTTCCGCTTGACGATACGCAGTATTTT. This chain uses TRBV2 with TRBJ2-3; D remains ambiguous. Per the germline V gene, CDR1 is SNHLY and CDR2 is FYNNEI. The CDR3 consists of 13 residues. V was clipped by 4 bases and J by 6 bases, with 11 bases between them.

This CDR3 is CASSLDGVYTEAFF. CDR3 in DNA: TGTGCCAGCAGCTTAGATGGGGTCTACACTGAAGCTTTCTTT. The chain combines TRBV7-6 with TRBJ1-1; the D is unclear. Trimming stripped 1 base from V and 3 bases from J, with 9 bases between. This CDR3 region has 14 residues. The germline gives CDR1 SGHVS, CDR2 FNYEAQ.

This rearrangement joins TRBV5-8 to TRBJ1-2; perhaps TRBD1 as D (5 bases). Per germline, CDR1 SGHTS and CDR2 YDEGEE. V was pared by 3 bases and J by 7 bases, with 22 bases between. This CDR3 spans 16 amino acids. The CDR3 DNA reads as TGTGCCAGCAGCTCCTCGGGGACGTACGGGGCGGGTGGCTACACCTTC. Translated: CASSSSGTYGAGGYTF.

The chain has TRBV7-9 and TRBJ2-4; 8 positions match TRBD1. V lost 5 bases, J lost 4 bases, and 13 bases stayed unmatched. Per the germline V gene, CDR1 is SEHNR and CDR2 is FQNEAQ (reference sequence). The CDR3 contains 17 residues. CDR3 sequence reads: CASSLPRLGTGKNIQYF. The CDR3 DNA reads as TGTGCCAGCAGCCTTCCTAGGCTTGGGACAGGAAAAAACATTCAGTACTTC.

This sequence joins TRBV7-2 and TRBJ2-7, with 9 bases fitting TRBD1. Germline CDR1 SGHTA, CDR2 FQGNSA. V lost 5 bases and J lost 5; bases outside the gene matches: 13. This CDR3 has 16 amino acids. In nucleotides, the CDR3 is TGTGCCAGCAGCCCCAACCGGGACAGGGATCCCGACGAGCAGTACTTC. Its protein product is CASSPNRDRDPDEQYF.

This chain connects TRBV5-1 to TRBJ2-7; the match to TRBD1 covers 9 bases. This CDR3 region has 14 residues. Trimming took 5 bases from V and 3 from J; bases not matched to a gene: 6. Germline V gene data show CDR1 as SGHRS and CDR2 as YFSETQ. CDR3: CASRRGTGSYEQYV. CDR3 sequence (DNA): TGCGCCAGCAGGAGGGGGACAGGGAGCTACGAGCAGTACGTC.

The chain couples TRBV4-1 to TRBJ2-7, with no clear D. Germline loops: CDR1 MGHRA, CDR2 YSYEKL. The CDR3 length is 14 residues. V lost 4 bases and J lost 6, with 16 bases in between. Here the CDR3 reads CASSLARPRSEQYF. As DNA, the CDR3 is TGCGCCAGCAGCCTTGCAAGACCGCGCTCCGAGCAGTACTTC.

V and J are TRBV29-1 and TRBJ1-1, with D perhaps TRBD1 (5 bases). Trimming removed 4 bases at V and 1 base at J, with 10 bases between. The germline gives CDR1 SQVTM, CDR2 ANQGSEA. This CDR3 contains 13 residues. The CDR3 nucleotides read TGCAGCGTTGTCGTAGGGGCGAACACTGAAGCTTTCTTT. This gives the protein CSVVVGANTEAFF. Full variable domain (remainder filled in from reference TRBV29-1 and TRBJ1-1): SAVISQKPSRDICQRGTSLTIQCQVDSQVTMMFWYRQQPGQSLTLIATANQGSEATYESGFVIDKFPISRPNLTFSTLTVSNMSPEDSSIYLCSVVVGANTEAFFGQGTRLTVV.

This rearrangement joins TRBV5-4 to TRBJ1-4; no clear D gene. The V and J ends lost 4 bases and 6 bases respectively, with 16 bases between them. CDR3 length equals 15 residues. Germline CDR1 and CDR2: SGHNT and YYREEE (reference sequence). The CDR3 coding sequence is TGTGCCAGCAGCCATGACGGAAGCGGGGATGAAAAACTGTTTTTT. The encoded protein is CASSHDGSGDEKLFF.

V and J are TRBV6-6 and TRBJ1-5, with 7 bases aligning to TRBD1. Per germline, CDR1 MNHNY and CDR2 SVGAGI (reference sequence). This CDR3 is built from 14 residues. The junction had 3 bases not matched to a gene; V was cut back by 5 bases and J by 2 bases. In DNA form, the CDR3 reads TGTGCCAGCAGTACCGACAGGGGCAATCAGCCCCAGCATTTT. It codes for CASSTDRGNQPQHF.

The CDR3 DNA reads as TGCGCCAGCAGTCAGGACGGCCACACAGATACGCAGTATTTT. Translated, it gives CASSQDGHTDTQYF. The J gene is TRBJ2-3, the V gene TRBV4-1, with D unresolved. The V end lost 6 bases, the J end lost 2 bases, and 12 bases lay between the germline ends. The CDR3 sequence is 14 residues long. CDR1 and CDR2 (germline): MGHRA, YSYEKL.

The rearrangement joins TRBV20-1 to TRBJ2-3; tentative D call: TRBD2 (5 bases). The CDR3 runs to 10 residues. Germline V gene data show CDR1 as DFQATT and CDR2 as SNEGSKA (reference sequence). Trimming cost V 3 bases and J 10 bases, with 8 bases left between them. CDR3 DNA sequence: TGCAGTGCTAGGGACTTAGCGCAGTATTTT. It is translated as CSARDLAQYF.

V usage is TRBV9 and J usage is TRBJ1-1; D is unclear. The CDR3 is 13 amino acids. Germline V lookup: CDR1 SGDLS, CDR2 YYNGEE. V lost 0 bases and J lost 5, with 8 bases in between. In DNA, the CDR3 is TGTGCCAGCAGCGTAGAAGCTGCAACTGAAGCTTTCTTT. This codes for CASSVEAATEAFF.

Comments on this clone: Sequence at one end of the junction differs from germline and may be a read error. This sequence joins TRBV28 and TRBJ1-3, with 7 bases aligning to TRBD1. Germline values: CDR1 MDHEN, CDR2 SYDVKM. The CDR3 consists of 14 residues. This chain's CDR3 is CASSLWQGVPEKNF. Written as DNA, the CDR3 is TGTGCCAGCAGTTTATGGCAGGGGGTTCCAGAAAAAAATTTT. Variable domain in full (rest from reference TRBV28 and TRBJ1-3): DVKVTQSSRYLVKRTGEKVFLECVQDMDHENMFWYRQDPGLGLRLIYFSYDVKMKEKGDIPEGYSVSREKKERFSLILESASTNQTSMYLCASSLWQGVPEKNFGEGSWLTVV.

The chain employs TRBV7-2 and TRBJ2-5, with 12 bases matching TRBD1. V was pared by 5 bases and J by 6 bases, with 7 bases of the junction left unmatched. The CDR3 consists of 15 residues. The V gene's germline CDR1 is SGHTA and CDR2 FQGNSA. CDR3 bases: TGTGCCAGCAGCACCACGGGACAGGGGGCAAAGACCCAGTACTTC. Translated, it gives CASSTTGQGAKTQYF.